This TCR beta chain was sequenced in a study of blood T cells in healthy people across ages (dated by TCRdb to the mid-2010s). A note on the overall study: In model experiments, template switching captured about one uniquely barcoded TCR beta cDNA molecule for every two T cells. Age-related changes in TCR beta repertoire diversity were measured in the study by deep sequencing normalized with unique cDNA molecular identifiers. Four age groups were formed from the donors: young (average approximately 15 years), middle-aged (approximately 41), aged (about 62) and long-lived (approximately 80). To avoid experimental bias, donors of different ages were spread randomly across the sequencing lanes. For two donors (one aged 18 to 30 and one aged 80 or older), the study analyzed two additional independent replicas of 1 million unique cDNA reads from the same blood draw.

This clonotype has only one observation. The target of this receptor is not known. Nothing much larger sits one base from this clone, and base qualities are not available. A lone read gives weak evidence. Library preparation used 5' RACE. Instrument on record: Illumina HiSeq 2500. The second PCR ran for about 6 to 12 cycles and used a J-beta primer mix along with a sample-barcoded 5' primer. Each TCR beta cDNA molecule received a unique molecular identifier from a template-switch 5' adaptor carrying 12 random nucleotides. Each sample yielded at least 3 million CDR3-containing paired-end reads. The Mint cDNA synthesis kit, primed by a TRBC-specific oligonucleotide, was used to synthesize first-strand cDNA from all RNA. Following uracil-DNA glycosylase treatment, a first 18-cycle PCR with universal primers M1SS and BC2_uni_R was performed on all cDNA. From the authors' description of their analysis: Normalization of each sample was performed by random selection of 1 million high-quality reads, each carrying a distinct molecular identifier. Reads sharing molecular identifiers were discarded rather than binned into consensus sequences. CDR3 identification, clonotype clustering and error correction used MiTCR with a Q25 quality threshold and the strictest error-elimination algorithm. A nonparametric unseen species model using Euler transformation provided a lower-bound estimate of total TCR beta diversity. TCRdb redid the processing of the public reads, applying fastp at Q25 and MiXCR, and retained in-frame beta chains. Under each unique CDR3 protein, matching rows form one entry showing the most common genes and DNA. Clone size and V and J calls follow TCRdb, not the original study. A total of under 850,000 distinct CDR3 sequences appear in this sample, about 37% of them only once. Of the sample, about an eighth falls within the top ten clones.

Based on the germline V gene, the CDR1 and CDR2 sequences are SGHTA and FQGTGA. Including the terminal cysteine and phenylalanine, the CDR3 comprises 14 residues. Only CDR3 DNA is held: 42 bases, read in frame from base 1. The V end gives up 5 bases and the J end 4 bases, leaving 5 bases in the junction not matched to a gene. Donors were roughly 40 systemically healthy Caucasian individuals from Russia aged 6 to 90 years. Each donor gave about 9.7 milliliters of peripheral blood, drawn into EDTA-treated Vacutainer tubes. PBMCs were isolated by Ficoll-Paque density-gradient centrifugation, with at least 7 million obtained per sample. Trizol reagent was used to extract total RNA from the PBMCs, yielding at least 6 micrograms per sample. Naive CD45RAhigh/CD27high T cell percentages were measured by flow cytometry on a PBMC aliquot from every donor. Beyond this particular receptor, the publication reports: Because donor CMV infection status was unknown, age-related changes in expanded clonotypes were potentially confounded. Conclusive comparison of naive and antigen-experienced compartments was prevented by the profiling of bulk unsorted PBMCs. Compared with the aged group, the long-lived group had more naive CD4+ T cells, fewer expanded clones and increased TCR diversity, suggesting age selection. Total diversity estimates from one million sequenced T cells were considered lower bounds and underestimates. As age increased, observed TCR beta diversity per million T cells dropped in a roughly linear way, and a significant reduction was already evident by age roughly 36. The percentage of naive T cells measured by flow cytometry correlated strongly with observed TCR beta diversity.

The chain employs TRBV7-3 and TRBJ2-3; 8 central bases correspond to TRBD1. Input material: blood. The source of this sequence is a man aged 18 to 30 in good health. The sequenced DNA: TGTGCCAGCAGCGCAGGGGGCGCAGCAGATACGCAGTATTTT. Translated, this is CASSAGGAADTQYF.